This TCR beta chain was sequenced during a study of cytomegalovirus exposure and HLA in healthy donors. Study details: An early release of data contained around 80 million unique TCRs, which came from HLA-typed donors.

The ends were cut back, 7 bases at V and 4 bases at J, with 16 bases in the middle. The CDR3 is 14 amino acids. CDR1 is MNHNS and CDR2 is SASEGT in the germline V gene. PCR involved 60 Vbeta and 13 Jbeta primers. Original methodology: Later reanalysis found 75 million to 100 million unique TCR beta chains, around 10 million of them shared. This table comes from immunoSEQ multiplex PCR, and its TCRdb copy is limited to in-frame clones, with some not included. V, J and clone size are taken as reported in that table, and D and trimming were inferred from the DNA itself. The table has 160,000 or so clones, around 80% seen once. Study-level results: It was confirmed in vitro that a few of the CMV-associated chains were specific for CMV antigens. TCR sequences were mostly rare, though some public TCRs occurred in many donors.

As to this clone: Its antigen is unknown.

The source material was PBMCs. This sequence originates from a young woman in good health and CMV-seronegative. The V call is TRBV6-1, the J call TRBJ1-2, with D hard to call. The CDR3 loop reads CASTRGVLIYGYTF. Here the CDR3 DNA reads TGTGCCAGCACACGGGGAGTCCTAATCTATGGCTACACCTTC.